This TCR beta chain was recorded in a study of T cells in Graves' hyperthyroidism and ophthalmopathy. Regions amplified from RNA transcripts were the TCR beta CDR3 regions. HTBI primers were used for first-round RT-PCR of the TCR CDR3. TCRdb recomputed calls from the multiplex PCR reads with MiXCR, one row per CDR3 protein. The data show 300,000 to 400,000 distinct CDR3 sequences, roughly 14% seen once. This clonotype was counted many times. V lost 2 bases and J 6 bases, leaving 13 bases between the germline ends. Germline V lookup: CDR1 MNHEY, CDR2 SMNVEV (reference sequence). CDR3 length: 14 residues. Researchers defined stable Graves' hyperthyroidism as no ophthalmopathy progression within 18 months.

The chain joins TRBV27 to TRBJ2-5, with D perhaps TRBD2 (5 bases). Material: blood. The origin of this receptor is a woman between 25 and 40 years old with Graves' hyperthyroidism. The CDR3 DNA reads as TGTGCCAGCAGTTTAGGGAGTCAGATAAAGACCCAGTACTTC. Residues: CASSLGSQIKTQYF.